This T cell receptor beta chain was captured in a study of beta chain features in type 1 diabetes. Expressed TCRB transcripts were sequenced after all isolated RNA was converted to cDNA. There were approximately 3.5 million reads on average in the naive, central memory and regulatory T cell samples. Profiled with immunoSEQ multiplex PCR; TCRdb holds only in-frame clones, not every one. The sample lists around 150,000 clones; 6.9% were seen once. Turning to this clone: Its target is not known.

V lost 4 bases and J lost 5, with 15 bases in between. CDR1 is SGHTA and CDR2 is FQGNSA in the germline V gene. This CDR3 comprises 14 residues. Purities in excess of 95% were seen in all sorted populations. Study-level results: For type 1 diabetes patients, VDJ junctions showed fewer insertions and more deletions.

The sequence came from a woman in her 30s in good health. The chain recombines TRBV7-2 with TRBJ2-7, with D possibly matching TRBD2 (6 bases). The sample taken for sequencing was central memory CD4+ T cells from blood. CDR3 protein: CASSSRREANEQYF. CDR3 sequence (DNA): TGTGCCAGCAGCTCCCGAAGGGAGGCTAACGAGCAGTACTTC. Drawing the rest from reference TRBV7-2 and TRBJ2-7, the complete variable domain is GAGVSQSPSNKVTEKGKDVELRCDPISGHTALYWYRQSLGQGLEFLIYFQGNSAPDKSGLPSDRFSAERTGGSVSTLTIQRTQQEDSAVYLCASSSRREANEQYFGPGTRLTVT.